The clone carrying this T cell receptor (beta chain) was observed a single time. Antigen: not known. Germline CDR1 is SGHDT and CDR2 is YYEEEE. The CDR3 totals 15 residues. Trimming took 5 bases from V and 1 from J; bases not matched to a gene: 5. Method: immunoSEQ multiplex PCR; TCRdb's copy keeps in-frame clones and lacks some. Of roughly 68,000 clones in the sample, 74% were seen once. This sample was taken from a study of vaccination effects on CD4 cells after COVID-19. Before any sequencing was done, the ViraFEST assay used viral peptide pools to expand antigen-specific CD4+ T cells. Following an approximately 9-day culture, CD4+ T cells were purified. The cohort was immunized with two doses of either the BNT162b2 or mRNA-1273 vaccine.

The receptor was derived from a human donor who received a COVID-19 vaccine. The specimen was CD4+ T cells from PBMCs cultured with HCoV-229E spike peptides, collected after COVID-19 vaccination. The chain has TRBV5-6 and TRBJ1-3; 8 positions match TRBD1. The CDR3 bases are TGTGCCAGCAGTCAGCGACAGGGGTCTGGAAACACCATATATTTT. Translation gives CASSQRQGSGNTIYF.